This entry features one T cell receptor beta chain sequence. The antigen remains unidentified. This clone may be a read error of a much larger clone one base away. TCRdb reanalysed the reads using MiXCR and keeps one entry per CDR3 protein. Among roughly 250,000 distinct CDR3 sequences listed, 9% to 15% were seen once. The data were taken from a study of T cell repertoires in cytomegalovirus infection. CDR3 size: 14 residues. Germline lookup yields CDR1 SEHNR and CDR2 FQNEAQ (reference sequence). Findings and caveats of the study: Ex vivo responses were dominated by HLA-C-restricted CMV-specific TCR beta clonotypes.

The chain carries TRBV7-9 and TRBJ2-3; D is possibly TRBD2 (5 bases). The receptor comes from a human donor in good health (CMV status not recorded). Some clones in this sample may be carry-over from other donors' samples. The sample was PBMCs. Here the CDR3 reads CACSGPIRADTQYF. The CDR3 DNA reads as TGTGCCTGCAGCGGACCCATTCGCGCAGATACGCAGTATTTT.